This section outlines one TCR beta chain sequence together with its context. This record belongs to a study of blood T cell repertoires in COVID-19. Original processing notes: It was from reference gene primer amplification that nucleated cell counts were estimated. Sequencing used immunoSEQ multiplex PCR; TCRdb keeps in-frame clones, though not all of them. The V and J calls and clone size are taken from that table; D and trimming were inferred from the DNA. In the table there are some 290,000 clones, 70% to 90% of which are singletons. Material for sequencing was peripheral blood. This receptor was obtained from a woman aged 25 to 45 with COVID-19, enrolled during active disease.

The DNA of the CDR3 is TGCGCCAGCAGCTGGACAGGGGTGGAGGGCTACACCTTC. Translated, it gives CASSWTGVEGYTF. The chain carries TRBV5-1 and TRBJ1-2, with 9 bases matching TRBD1. From germline, CDR1 is SGHRS and CDR2 YFSETQ. The CDR3 covers 13 residues. V was clipped by 3 bases and J by 8 bases; unmatched bases: 5. The full variable domain, with the rest looked up from reference TRBV5-1 and TRBJ1-2, is KAGVTQTPRYLIKTRGQQVTLSCSPISGHRSVSWYQQTPGQGLQFLFEYFSETQRNKGNFPGRFSGRQFSNSRSEMNVSTLELGDSALYLCASSWTGVEGYTFGSGTRLTVV.